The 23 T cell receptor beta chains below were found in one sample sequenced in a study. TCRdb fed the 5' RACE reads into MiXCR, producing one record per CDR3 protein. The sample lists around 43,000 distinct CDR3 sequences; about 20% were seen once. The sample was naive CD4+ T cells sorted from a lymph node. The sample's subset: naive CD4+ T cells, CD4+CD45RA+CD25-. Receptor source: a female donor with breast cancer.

The CDR3 nucleotides are TGTGCCAGCAGCCTGGACGGGGGGAGCAATCAGCCCCAGCATTTT. Its protein product is CASSLDGGSNQPQHF. The chain joins TRBV9 to TRBJ1-5, with a possible D match to TRBD1 (5 bases). CDR1 SGDLS and CDR2 YYNGEE come from the germline V gene. The CDR3 has 15 residues. The V end was cut by 4 bases, the J end by 1 base, with 12 bases between.

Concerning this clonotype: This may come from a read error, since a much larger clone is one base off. The chain's CDR3 is CATRDPPSDEQYF. In DNA form, the CDR3 reads TGTGCCACCAGGGATCCCCCCTCGGACGAGCAGTACTTC. This chain joins TRBV24-1 and TRBJ2-7; the D is unclear. CDR3 length equals 13 residues. Looked up from germline, CDR1 is KGHDR and CDR2 is SFDVKD. V was pared by 7 bases and J by 5 bases, with 14 bases between.

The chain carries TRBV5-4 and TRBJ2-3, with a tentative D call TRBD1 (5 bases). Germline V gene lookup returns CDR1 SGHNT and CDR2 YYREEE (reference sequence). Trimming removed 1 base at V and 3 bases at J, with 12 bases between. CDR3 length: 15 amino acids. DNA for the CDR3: TGTGCCAGCAGCTTGTACGACAGAAGGACAGATACGCAGTATTTT. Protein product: CASSLYDRRTDTQYF.

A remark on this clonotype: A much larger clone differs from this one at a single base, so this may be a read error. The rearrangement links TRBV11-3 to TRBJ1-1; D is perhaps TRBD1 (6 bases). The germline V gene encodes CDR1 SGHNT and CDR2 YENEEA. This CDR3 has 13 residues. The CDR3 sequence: CASSPDRFGEASF. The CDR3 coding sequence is TGTGCCAGCAGTCCAGACAGGTTTGGTGAAGCTTCCTTT.

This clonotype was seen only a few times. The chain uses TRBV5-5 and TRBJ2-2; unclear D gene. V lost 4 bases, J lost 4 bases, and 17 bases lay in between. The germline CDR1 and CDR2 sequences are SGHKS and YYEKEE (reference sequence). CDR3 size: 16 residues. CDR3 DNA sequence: TGTGCCAGCAGCCCTATACAGATCGGGCTCACCGGGGAGCTGTTTTTT. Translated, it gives CASSPIQIGLTGELFF.

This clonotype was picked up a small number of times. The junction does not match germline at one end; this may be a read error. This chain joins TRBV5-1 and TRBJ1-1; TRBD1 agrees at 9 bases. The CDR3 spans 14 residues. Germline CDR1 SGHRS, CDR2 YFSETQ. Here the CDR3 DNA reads TGCGCCAGCAGCTTCCGGGACAGGGCCGGGGGAGCTCTCTTT. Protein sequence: CASSFRDRAGGALF.

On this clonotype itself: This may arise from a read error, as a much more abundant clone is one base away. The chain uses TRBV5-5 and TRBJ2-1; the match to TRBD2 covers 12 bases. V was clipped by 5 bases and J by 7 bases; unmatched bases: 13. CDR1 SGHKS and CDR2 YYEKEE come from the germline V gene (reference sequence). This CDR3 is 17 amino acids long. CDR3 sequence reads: CASSTKPSGRAFNEQFF. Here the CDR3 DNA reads TGTGCCAGCAGTACAAAACCTAGCGGGAGGGCCTTTAATGAGCAGTTCTTC. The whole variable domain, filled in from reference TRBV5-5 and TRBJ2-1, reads DAGVTQSPTHLIKTRGQQVTLRCSPISGHKSVSWYQQVLGQGPQFIFQYYEKEERGRGNFPDRFSARQFPNYSSELNVNALLLGDSALYLCASSTKPSGRAFNEQFFGPGTRLTVL.

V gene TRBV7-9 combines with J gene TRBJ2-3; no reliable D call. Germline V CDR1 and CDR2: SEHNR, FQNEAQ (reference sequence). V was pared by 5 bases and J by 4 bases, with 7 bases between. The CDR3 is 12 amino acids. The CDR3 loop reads CASSPSSDTQYF. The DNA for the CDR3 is TGTGCCAGCAGCCCCTCGTCAGATACGCAGTATTTT.

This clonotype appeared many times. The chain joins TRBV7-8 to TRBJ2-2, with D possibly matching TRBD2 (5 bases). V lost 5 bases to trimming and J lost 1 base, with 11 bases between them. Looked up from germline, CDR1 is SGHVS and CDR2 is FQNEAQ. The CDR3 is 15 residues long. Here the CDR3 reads CASSARTVNTGELFF. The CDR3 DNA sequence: TGTGCCAGCAGCGCCCGGACTGTGAACACCGGGGAGCTGTTTTTT.

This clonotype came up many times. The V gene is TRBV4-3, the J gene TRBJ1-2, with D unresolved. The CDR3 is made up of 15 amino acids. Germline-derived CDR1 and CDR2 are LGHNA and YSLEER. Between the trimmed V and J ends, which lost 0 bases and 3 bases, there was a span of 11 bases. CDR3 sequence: CASSQDFTEHYGYTF. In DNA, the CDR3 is TGCGCCAGCAGCCAAGATTTTACAGAGCACTATGGCTACACCTTC.

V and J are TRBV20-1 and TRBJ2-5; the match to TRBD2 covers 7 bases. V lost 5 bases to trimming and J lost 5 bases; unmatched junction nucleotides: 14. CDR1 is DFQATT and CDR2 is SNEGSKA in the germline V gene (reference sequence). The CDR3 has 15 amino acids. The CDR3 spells CSAVAGGMTGETQYF. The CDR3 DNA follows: TGCAGTGCTGTCGCCGGGGGGATGACCGGGGAGACCCAGTACTTC.

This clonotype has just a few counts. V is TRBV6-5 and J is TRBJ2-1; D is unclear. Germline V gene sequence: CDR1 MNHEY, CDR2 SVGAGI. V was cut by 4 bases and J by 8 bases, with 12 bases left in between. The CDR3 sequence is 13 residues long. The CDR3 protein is CASSLGPLYEQFF. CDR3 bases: TGTGCCAGCAGTTTGGGTCCACTTTATGAGCAGTTCTTC.

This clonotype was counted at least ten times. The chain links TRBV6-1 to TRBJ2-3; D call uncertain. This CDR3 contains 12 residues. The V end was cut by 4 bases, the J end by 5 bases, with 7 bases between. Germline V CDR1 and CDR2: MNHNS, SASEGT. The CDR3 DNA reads TGTGCCAGCAGTGGACATGTAGATACGCAGTATTTT. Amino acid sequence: CASSGHVDTQYF.

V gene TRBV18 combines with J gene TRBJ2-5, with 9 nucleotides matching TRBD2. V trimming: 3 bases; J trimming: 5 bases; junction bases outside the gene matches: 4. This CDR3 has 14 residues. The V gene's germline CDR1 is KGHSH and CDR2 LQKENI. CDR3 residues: CASSPETSGETQYF. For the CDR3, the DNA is TGTGCCAGCTCACCCGAGACTAGCGGTGAGACCCAGTACTTC.

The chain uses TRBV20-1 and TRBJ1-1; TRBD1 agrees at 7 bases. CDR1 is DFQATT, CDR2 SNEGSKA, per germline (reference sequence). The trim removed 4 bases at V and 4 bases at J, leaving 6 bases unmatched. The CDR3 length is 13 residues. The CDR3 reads CSATGQSLTEAFF. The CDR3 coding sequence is TGCAGTGCTACGGGACAGTCACTCACTGAAGCTTTCTTT.

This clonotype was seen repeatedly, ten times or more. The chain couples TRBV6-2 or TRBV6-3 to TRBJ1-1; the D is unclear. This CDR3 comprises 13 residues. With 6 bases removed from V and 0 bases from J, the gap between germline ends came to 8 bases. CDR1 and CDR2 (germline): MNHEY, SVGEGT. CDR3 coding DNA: TGTGCCAGCAGAGGACCGCTGAACACTGAAGCTTTCTTT. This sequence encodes CASRGPLNTEAFF.

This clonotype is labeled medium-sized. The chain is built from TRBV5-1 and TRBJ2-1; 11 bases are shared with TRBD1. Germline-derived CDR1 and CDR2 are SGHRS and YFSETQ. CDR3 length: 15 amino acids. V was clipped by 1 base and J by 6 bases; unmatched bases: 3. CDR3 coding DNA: TGCGCCAGCAGCTTGTGGGGACAGGGGGTCAATGAGCAGTTCTTC. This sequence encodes CASSLWGQGVNEQFF.

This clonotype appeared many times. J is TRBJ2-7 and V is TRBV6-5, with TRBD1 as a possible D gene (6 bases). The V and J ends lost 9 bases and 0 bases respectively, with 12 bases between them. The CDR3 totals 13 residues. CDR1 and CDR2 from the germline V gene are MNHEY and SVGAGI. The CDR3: CASYRVGSYEQYF. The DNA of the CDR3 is TGTGCCAGTTACAGGGTAGGCTCCTACGAGCAGTACTTC.

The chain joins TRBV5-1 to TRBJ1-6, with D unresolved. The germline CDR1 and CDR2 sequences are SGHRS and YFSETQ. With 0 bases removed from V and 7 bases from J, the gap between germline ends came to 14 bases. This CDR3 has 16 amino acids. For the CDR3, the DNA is TGCGCCAGCAGCTTGGGGGAATTGGGAGTCAATTCACCCCTCCACTTT. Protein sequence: CASSLGELGVNSPLHF.

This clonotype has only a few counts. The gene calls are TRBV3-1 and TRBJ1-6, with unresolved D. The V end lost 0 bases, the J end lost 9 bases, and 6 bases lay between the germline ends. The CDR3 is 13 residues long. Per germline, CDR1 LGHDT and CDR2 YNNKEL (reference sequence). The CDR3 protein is CASSQDRGSPLHF. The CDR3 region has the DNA TGTGCCAGCAGCCAAGATCGGGGTTCACCCCTCCACTTT.

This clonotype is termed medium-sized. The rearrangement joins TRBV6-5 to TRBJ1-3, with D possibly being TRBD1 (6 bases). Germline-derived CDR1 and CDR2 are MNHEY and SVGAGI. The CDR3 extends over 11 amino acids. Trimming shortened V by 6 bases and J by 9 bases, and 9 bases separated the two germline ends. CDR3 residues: CASSKGGTIYF. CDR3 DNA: TGTGCCAGCAGCAAGGGGGGCACCATATATTTT.

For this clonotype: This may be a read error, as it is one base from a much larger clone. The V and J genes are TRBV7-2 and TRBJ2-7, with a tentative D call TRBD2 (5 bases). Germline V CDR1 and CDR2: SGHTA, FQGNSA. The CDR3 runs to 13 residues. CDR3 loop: CARSLVGETEQYF. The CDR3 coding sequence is TGTGCCCGCAGCTTAGTGGGAGAAACCGAGCAGTACTTC.

CDR3 residues: CASSSRLAGGRGELFF. The CDR3, as DNA: TGTGCCAGTAGTTCCCGACTGGCGGGAGGGCGCGGGGAGCTGTTTTTT. V is TRBV19 and J is TRBJ2-2, with 9 bases matching TRBD2. V gave up 5 bases and J gave up 7 bases; unmatched junction bases: 11. This CDR3 contains 16 residues. Looked up from germline, CDR1 is LNHDA and CDR2 is SQIVND (reference sequence).